This T cell receptor (beta chain) derives from a study of blood T cell repertoires in COVID-19. Overall study: The United States, Italy and Spain were the sources of the acute and convalescent COVID-19 samples. PBMCs, B-cell-depleted T cells, or T cells provided the cDNA or gDNA that made up the material.

J was trimmed by 2 bases and V by 10 bases; bases with no gene match: 6. Germline CDR1 is LNHDA and CDR2 is SQIVND (reference sequence). The CDR3 sequence is 13 residues long. Under the authors' procedure: Amplified reference gene primers provided the basis for estimating nucleated cell counts. Assay used: immunoSEQ multiplex PCR; TCRdb lists only in-frame clones, some missing. V and J calls and clone size are copied from that table; D and trimming were computed from the DNA. The data hold 30,000 to 40,000 clones, with 87% observed a single time. This sequence originates from a man in his sixties with active COVID-19. This chain links TRBV19 with TRBJ2-3, with 7 positions matching TRBD1. Sequenced input: peripheral blood. CDR3: CATRGTATDTQYF. In DNA form, the CDR3 reads TGTGCCACCAGAGGGACAGCCACAGATACGCAGTATTTT. The variable domain in full, with the rest retrieved from reference TRBV19 and TRBJ2-3, is DGGITQSPKYLFRKEGQNVTLSCEQNLNHDAMYWYRQDPGQGLRLIYYSQIVNDFQKGDIAEGYSVSREKKESFPLTVTSAQKNPTAFYLCATRGTATDTQYFGPGTRLTVL.